These T cell receptor beta chains were read from a single sample in a study of T cell repertoires in cytomegalovirus infection. TCRdb independently ran MiXCR on the reads; one entry per CDR3 protein. The repertoire has about 300,000 distinct CDR3 sequences, about 25% of them found once; the top ten carry approximately 15%. The source material was PBMCs. The receptors were gathered from a human donor in good health (CMV status not recorded). Some clones in this sample may be carry-over from other donors' samples. CDR3s leave out the opening cysteine and the closing phenylalanine or tryptophan. Some rows mark clone size as missing; the rest say once, few, many or name a class of expanded clone.

j_call	v_call	clone_size	cdr3_aa
TRBJ2-7	TRBV7-2	NA	ASSLDTTRGY
TRBJ2-3	TRBV9	NA	ASSVWEGSTDTQY
TRBJ2-7	TRBV7-6	NA	ASRNGTGGRKY
TRBJ2-1	TRBV7-2	many	ASSTRTGGFYNEQF
TRBJ2-3	TRBV27	few	ASSLFAGGGADTQY
TRBJ2-7	TRBV20-1	few	RKGLADPYEQY
TRBJ2-1	TRBV5-4	NA	ASSAGGTSPYNEQF
TRBJ2-7	TRBV5-4	NA	ASSLAGGPGEY
TRBJ1-6	TRBV10-3	few	AISKQGSDSPLH
TRBJ1-1	TRBV6-2/TRBV6-3	few	ASSQGFGKNTEAF
TRBJ2-7	TRBV5-1	NA	ASSLEKGGSSYEQY
TRBJ1-4	TRBV25-1	few	ASSEIGATNEKLF
TRBJ2-5	TRBV12-3/TRBV12-4	many	ASSRRAEETQY
TRBJ1-1	TRBV7-2	many	ASSLVIGATEAF
TRBJ2-3	TRBV5-8	few	ASSFPFMGTDTQY
TRBJ1-5	TRBV12-3/TRBV12-4	NA	ASRPGTSNGPQH
TRBJ2-1	TRBV7-9	NA	ASSLGLAGEDEQF
TRBJ2-6	TRBV7-2	few	ASSLTFSGANVLT
TRBJ2-7	TRBV28	many	ASSRQHAYEQY
TRBJ2-1	TRBV15	NA	ATSRITSGRYNEQF
TRBJ2-1	TRBV14	NA	ASSQNRGSGIGVNEQF
TRBJ2-7	TRBV28	NA	ASNWGTGIYEQY
TRBJ1-2	TRBV28	NA	ASSLTQGNYGYT
TRBJ2-1	TRBV20-1	NA	SARDPGLGGNEQF
TRBJ2-7	TRBV12-3/TRBV12-4	NA	ASTRGRSYEQY
TRBJ2-1	TRBV12-3/TRBV12-4	many	ASSLRRQQF
TRBJ2-1	TRBV7-2	once	ASSPNRGRPYNEQF
TRBJ2-3	TRBV2	NA	ASSDRGDTQY
TRBJ2-3	TRBV4-2	NA	ASSHAFQLAGGADTQY